This TCR beta chain derives from a study of radiotherapy plus CTLA-4 blockade in lung cancer. On the study more broadly: There were objective responses in 15% to 20% of patients, and around 32% had disease control. Study findings and constraints: TCR clones from tumors expanded in blood after radiotherapy plus ipilimumab. According to reports, early shifts in blood T cell clones, alongside interferon-beta, forecast response most accurately.

Profiling relied on immunoSEQ multiplex PCR, and the TCRdb table lists in-frame clones only, not all of them. The table has tens of thousands of clones, around 70% seen once. This clone has just a few counts. The target antigen is unknown. Receiving focal radiation plus CTLA-4 blockade with ipilimumab were patients who had chemo-refractory metastatic non-small-cell lung cancer. The germline gives CDR1 SQVTM, CDR2 ANQGSEA. The CDR3 has 15 residues. V was pared by 7 bases and J by 0 bases, with 11 bases of the junction left unmatched. This clonotype was obtained from a human donor with non-small cell lung cancer who had stable disease on radiotherapy plus ipilimumab. The starting material was peripheral blood, obtained from a patient treated with radiotherapy plus ipilimumab. V usage is TRBV29-1 and J usage is TRBJ1-1; 7 nucleotides agree with TRBD1. Here the CDR3 reads CSAREGAGLNTEAFF. CDR3 nucleotides: TGCAGCGCTCGCGAGGGGGCGGGTTTGAACACTGAAGCTTTCTTT.